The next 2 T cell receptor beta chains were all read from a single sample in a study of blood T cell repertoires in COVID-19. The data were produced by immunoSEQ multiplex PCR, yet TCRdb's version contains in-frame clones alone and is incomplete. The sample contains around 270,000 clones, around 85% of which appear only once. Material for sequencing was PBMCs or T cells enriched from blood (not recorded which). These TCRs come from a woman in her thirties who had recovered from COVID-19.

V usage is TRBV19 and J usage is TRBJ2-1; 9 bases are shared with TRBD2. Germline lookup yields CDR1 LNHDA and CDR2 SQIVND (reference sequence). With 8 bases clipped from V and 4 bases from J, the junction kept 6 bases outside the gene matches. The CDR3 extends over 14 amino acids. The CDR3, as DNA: TGTGCCAGTGTTAGCGGGAGCCCATACAATGAGCAGTTCTTC. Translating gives CASVSGSPYNEQFF.

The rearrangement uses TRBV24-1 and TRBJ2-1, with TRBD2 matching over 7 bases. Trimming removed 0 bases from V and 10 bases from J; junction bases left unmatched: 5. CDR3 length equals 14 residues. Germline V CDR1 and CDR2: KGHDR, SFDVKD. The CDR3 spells CATSDLHSGREQFF. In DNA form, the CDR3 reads TGTGCCACCAGTGATTTGCATAGCGGGCGGGAGCAGTTCTTC.